This T cell receptor beta chain was documented in a study of shared clonotypes between healthy human individuals. Naivety among CD8 cells was defined by CD45RO negativity and positive CCR7 selection, thereby excluding terminally differentiated effector memory CD45RA+ cells. The donors were all Caucasian adults (living in Nashville, Tennessee). It was around 220 ng DNA, some 30,000 T cell genomes, that sorted-subset replicate PCRs used. Assay: immunoSEQ multiplex PCR; the TCRdb copy retains only in-frame clones and omits some. The table shows about 800,000 clones, with about 97% occurring only once. CDR3 length: 15 amino acids. Trimming removed 1 base from V and 0 bases from J, with 10 bases in between. From germline, CDR1 is LGHNA and CDR2 YSLEER.

The source is a man aged 30-40 years in good health. Source material: naive CD8+ T cells sorted from blood. This chain uses TRBV4-3 with TRBJ2-7; possible D gene TRBD1, 5 bases. For the CDR3, the DNA is TGCGCCAGCAGCCAAGGACAGAGCCTCTCCTACGAGCAGTACTTC. Translated, it gives CASSQGQSLSYEQYF.